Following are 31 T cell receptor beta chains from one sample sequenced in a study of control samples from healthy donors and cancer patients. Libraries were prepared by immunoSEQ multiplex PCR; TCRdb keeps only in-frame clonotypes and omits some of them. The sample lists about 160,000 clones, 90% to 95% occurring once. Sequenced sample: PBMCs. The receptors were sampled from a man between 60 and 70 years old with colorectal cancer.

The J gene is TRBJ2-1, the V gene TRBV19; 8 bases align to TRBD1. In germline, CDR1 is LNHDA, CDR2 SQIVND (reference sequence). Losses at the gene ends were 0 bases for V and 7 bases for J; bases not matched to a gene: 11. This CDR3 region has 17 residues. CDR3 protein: CASSIEKVTGVGNEQFF. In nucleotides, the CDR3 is TGTGCCAGTAGTATAGAGAAGGTGACAGGGGTTGGGAATGAGCAGTTCTTC.

The CDR3 DNA follows: TGCGCCAGCAGTGAGGACCGCAGCTCCTACAATGAGCAGTTCTTC. It codes for CASSEDRSSYNEQFF. J is TRBJ2-1 and V is TRBV10-1, with D unresolved. This CDR3 is 15 amino acids long. V lost 2 bases and J 0 bases, leaving 8 bases between the germline ends. Germline V CDR1 and CDR2: WNHNN, SYGVQD (reference sequence).

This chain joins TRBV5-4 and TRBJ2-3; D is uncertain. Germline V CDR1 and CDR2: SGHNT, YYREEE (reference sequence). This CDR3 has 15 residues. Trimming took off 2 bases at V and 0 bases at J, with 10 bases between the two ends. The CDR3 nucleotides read TGTGCCAGCAGCTTCTGGAGCTCTAGCACAGATACGCAGTATTTT. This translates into CASSFWSSSTDTQYF.

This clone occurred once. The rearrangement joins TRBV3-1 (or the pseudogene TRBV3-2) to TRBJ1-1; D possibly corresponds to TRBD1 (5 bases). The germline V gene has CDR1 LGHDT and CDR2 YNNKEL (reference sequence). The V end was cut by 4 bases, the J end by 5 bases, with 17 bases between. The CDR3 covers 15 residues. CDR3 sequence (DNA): TGTGCCAGCAGCCGACTTCGGAGGGGCAGGACTGAAGCTTTCTTT. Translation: CASSRLRRGRTEAFF.

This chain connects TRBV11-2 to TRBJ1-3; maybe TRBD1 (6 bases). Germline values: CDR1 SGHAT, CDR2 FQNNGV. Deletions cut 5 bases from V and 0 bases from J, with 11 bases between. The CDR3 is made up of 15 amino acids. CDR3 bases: TGTGCCAGCAGCAACAGGGTATTCTCTGGAAACACCATATATTTT. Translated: CASSNRVFSGNTIYF.

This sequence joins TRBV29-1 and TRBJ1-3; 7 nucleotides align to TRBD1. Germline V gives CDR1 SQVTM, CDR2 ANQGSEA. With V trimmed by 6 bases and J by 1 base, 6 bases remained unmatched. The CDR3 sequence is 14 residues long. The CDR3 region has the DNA TGCAGCGTAGACTCGACAGGGTCTGGAAACACCATATATTTT. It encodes CSVDSTGSGNTIYF.

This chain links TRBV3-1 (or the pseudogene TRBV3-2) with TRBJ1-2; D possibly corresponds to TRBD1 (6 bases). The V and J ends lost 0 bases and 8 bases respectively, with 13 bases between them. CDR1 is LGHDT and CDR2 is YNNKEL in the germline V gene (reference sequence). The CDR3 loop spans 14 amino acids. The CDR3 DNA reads TGTGCCAGCAGCCAAGAAGGGGGATCGGAAGGCTACACCTTC. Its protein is CASSQEGGSEGYTF.

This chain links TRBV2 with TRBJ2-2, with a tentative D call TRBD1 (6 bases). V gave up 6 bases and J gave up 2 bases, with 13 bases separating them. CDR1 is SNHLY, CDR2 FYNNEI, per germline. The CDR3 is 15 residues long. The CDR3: CASRPGTHNTGELFF. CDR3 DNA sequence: TGTGCCAGCAGGCCCGGGACACATAACACCGGGGAGCTGTTTTTT.

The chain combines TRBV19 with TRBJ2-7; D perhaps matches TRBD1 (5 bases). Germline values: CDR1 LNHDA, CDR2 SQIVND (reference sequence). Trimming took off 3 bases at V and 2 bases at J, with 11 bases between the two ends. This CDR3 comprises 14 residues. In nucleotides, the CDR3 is TGTGCCAGTAGTATCCAGGGTGGAACCTACGAGCAGTACTTC. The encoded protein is CASSIQGGTYEQYF.

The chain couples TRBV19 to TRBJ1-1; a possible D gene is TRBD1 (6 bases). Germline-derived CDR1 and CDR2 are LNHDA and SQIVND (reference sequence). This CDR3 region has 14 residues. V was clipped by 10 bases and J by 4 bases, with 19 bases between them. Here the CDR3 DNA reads TGTGCCACCAGTTGGGCAGGGGAAACCACTGAAGCTTTCTTT. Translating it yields CATSWAGETTEAFF.

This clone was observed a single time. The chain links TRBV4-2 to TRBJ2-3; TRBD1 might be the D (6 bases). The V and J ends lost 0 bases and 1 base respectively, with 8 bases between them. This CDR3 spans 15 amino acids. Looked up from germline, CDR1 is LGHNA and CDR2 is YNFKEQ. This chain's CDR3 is CASSQEYRGTDTQYF. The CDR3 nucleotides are TGTGCCAGCAGCCAAGAGTACAGGGGCACAGATACGCAGTATTTT.

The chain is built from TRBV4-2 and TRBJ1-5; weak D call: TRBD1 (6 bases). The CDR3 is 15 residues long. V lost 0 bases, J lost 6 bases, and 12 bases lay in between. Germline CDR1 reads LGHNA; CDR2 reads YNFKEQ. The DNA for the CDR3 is TGTGCCAGCAGCCAAGATGGCCAGGGGACTCAGCCCCAGCATTTT. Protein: CASSQDGQGTQPQHF.

The CDR3 coding sequence is TGTGCCTGGAGTGCCACGACTGGGAATGAAAAACTGTTTTTT. It encodes CAWSATTGNEKLFF. The rearrangement uses TRBV30 and TRBJ1-4; D uncertain. Trimming stripped 1 base from V and 5 bases from J, with 11 bases between. This CDR3 region has 14 residues. Germline V gives CDR1 GTSNPN, CDR2 SVGIG (reference sequence).

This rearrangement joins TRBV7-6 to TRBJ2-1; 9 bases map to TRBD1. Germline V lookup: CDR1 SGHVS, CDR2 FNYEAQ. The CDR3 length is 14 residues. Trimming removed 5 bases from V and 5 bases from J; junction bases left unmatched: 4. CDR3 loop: CASSRGQGNNEQFF. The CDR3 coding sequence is TGTGCCAGCAGCCGGGGACAGGGAAACAATGAGCAGTTCTTC.

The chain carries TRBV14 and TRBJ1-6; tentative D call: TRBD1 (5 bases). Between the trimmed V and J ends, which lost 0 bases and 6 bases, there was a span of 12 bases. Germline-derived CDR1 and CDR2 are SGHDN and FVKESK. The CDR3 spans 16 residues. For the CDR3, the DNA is TGTGCCAGCAGCCAAGATCGGGGGGGAGCTAATTCACCCCTCCACTTT. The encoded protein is CASSQDRGGANSPLHF.

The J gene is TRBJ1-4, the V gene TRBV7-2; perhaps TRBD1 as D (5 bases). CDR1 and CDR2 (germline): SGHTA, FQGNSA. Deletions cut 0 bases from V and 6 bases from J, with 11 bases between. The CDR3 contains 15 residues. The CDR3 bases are TGTGCCAGCAGCTTAGCGCGCGGGGGTCATGAAAAACTGTTTTTT. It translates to CASSLARGGHEKLFF.

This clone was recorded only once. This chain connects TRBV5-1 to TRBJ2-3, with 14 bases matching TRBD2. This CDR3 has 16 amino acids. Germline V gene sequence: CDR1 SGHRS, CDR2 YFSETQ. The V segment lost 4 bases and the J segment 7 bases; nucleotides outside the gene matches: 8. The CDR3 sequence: CASSQTTSGGAYTQYF. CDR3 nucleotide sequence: TGCGCCAGCAGCCAAACGACTAGCGGGGGGGCGTATACGCAGTATTTT.

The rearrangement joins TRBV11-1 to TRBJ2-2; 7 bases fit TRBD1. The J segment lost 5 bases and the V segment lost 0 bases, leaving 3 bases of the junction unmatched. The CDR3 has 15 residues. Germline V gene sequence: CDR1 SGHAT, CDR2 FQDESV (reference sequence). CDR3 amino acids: CASSLAGQRTGELFF. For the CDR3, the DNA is TGTGCCAGCAGCTTAGCGGGACAGAGAACCGGGGAGCTGTTTTTT.

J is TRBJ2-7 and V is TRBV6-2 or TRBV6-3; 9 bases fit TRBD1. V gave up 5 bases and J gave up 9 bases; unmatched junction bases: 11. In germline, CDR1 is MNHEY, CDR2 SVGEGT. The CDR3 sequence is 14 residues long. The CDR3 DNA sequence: TGTGCCAGCAGTCTAACTAAGGACAGGGGAGGGCAGTACTTC. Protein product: CASSLTKDRGGQYF.

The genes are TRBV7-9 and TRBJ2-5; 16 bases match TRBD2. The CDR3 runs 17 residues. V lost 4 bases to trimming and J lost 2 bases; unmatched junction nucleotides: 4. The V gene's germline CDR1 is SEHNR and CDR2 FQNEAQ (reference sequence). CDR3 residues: CASSSPGLAGGQETQYF. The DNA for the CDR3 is TGTGCCAGCAGCTCGCCGGGACTAGCGGGGGGGCAAGAGACCCAGTACTTC.

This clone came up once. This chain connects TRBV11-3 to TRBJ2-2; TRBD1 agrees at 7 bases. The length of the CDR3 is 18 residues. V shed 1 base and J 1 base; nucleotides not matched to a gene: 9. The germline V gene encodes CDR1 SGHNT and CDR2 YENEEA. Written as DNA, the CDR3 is TGTGCCAGCAGCTTAGGCGCTTGGGGGACAGAGAACACCGGGGAGCTGTTTTTT. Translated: CASSLGAWGTENTGELFF. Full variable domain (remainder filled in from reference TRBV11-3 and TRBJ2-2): EAGVVQSPRYKIIEKKQPVAFWCNPISGHNTLYWYLQNLGQGPELLIRYENEEAVDDSQLPKDRFSAERLKGVDSTLKIQPAELGDSAVYLCASSLGAWGTENTGELFFGEGSRLTVL.

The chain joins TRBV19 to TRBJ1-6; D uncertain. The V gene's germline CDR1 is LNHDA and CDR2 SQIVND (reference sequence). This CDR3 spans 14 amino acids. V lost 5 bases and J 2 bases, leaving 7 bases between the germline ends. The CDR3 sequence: CASSSATYNSPLHF. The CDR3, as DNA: TGTGCCAGTAGTTCGGCAACCTATAATTCACCCCTCCACTTT.

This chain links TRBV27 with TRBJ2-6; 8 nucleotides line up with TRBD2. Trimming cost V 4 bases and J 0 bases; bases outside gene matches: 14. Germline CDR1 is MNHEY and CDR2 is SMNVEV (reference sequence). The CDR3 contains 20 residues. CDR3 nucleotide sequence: TGTGCCAGCAGTTCCCCGGACTGGCGGGGGGTTATCTCTGGGGCCAACGTCCTGACTTTC. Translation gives CASSSPDWRGVISGANVLTF.

The CDR3, as DNA: TGTGCCAGTAGTTCCGACCCGGGCACCACCATATATTTT. Translated, it gives CASSSDPGTTIYF. The chain joins TRBV19 to TRBJ1-3, with unresolved D. V was pared by 5 bases and J by 9 bases, with 14 bases between. The CDR3 is 13 amino acids. The germline CDR1 and CDR2 sequences are LNHDA and SQIVND (reference sequence).

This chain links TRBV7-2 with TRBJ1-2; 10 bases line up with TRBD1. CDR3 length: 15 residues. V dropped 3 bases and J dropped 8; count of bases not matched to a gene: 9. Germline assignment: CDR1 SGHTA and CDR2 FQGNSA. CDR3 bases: TGTGCCAGCAGCTTGGTTGCGGGACAGGGGCACGGCTACACCTTC. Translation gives CASSLVAGQGHGYTF.

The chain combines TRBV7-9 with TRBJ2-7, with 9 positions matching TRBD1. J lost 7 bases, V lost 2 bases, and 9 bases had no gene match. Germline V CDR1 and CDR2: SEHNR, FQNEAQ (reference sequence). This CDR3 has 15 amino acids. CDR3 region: CASSLRTGVGTEQYF. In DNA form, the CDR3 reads TGTGCCAGCAGCTTACGGACAGGGGTTGGGACGGAGCAGTACTTC.

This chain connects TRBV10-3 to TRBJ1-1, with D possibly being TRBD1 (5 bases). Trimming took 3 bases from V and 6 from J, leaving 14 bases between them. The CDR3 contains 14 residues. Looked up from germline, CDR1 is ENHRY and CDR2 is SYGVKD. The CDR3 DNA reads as TGTGCCATCAGTGAACGGGGGGGGTCGGCTGAAGCTTTCTTT. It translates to CAISERGGSAEAFF.

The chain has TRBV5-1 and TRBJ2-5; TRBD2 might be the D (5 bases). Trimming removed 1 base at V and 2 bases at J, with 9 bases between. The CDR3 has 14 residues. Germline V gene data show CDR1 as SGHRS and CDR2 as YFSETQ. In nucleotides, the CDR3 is TGCGCCAGCAGCTTGCCCCAGCGGCAAGAGACCCAGTACTTC. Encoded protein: CASSLPQRQETQYF.

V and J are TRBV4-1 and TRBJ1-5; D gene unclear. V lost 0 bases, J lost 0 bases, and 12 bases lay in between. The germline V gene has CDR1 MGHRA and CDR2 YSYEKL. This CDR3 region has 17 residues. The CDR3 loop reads CASSQDLVRHSNQPQHF. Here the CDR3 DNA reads TGCGCCAGCAGCCAAGATTTGGTCAGACATAGCAATCAGCCCCAGCATTTT.

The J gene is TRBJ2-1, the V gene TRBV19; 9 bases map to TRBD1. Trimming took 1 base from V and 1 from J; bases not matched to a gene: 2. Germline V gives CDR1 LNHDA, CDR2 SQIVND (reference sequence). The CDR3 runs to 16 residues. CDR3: CASSIVGQGSYNEQFF. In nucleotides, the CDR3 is TGTGCCAGTAGTATAGTCGGACAGGGGTCCTACAATGAGCAGTTCTTC.

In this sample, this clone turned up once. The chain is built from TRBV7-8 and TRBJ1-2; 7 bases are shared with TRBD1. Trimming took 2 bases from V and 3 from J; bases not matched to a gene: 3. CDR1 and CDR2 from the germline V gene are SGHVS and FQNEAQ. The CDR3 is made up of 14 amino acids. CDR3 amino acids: CASSLSQGDYGYTF. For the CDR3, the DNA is TGTGCCAGCAGCTTATCCCAGGGGGACTATGGCTACACCTTC.